This note documents a single TCR beta chain sequence. Its target antigen remains unknown. Base qualities were left out, and no much larger clone turns up one base away. Patient enrollment in ICON started in the first half of 2016, and the final patient was enrolled in September 2018. A subcohort of some 76 patients provided fresh tumor and matched uninvolved tissue for in-depth immune analyses, with TCR sequencing among those analyses. DNA isolated from bulk tissue, without cell sorting, was used for TCR sequencing. The T-cell fraction in tumor and uninvolved lung tissue was obtained from TCR sequencing using the immunoSEQ assay. In the original analysis: For survival analysis, patients were divided into high (upper tertile) and low (lower two tertiles) T-cell fraction groups, which were compared by log-rank test. Paired tumor versus uninvolved lung differences in T-cell fraction were tested with a signed-rank test. Imported from immuneACCESS, the table was reduced by TCRdb to in-frame sequences with V and J called. These copies leave out some clones; in studies compared against another copy, an unresolved V gene accounts for under half, and the cause of the remainder is not known. That table is the source of V, J and clone size, and D and trimming were worked out from the DNA. For this sample there are 7,000 to 8,500 clones; around 55% appear just once. The ten largest clones capture 10% to 15% of the sample.

Between the V and J ends, shortened by 5 bases and 5 bases respectively, the junction contains 18 bases. Reading from cysteine to phenylalanine, the CDR3 counts 16 amino acids. The read is trimmed to its CDR3 DNA, 48 bases read in frame from base 1. CDR1 and CDR2, per the germline V gene, are SGHAT and FQNNGV. The data originate from a study of tumor-infiltrating lymphocytes in localized non-small cell lung cancer (dated by TCRdb to about 2021). A note on the overall study: The cohort covered several histologies, both smokers and never-smokers, and patients whose samples were collected after neoadjuvant chemotherapy. From each patient came resected tumor tissue plus uninvolved lung tissue from that same patient, and the uninvolved lung tissue was described as non-adjacent to the tumor. Flow cytometry, multiplex immunofluorescence, RNA-seq, exome sequencing and proteomics were applied to the same patients as TCR sequencing, which was one of several integrated assays. The overall ICON cohort comprised over a hundred surgical patients with localized non-small cell lung cancer whose tumors were resected. For more than 45 patients, immunoSEQ T-cell fraction was compared between paired tumor and uninvolved lung.

Study-wide findings and limitations: Recurrence-free survival showed no association with tumor T-cell fraction from TCR sequencing (p = 0.61). Because different assays used different pieces of the same tissue, intratumor heterogeneity could not be separated from technical variation. Consistent with immunofluorescence CD3 counts, TCRbeta sequencing supported greater T cell infiltration in tumors than in uninvolved lung tissue. Assay coverage differed among patients according to how much tissue was available, so only a subset of the cohort had TCR sequencing. TCR-derived T-cell fraction did not differ between the flow cytometry-defined immunotypes IM1 (good prognosis) and IM2 (poor prognosis).

The rearrangement joined TRBV11-2 to TRBJ2-2; 7 matching bases give a weak D call of TRBD2. This sequence originates from a human donor with non-small cell lung cancer. Sequences were obtained from lung tumor tissue. The nucleotide sequence reads as follows: TGTGCCAGCAGCAGGGGGAGCGGGGCCGGGACCGGGGAGCTGTTTTTT. Its coded protein is CASSRGSGAGTGELFF. The full variable domain, completed from the reference TRBV11-2 and TRBJ2-2 proteins outside the CDR3, reads EAGVAQSPRYKIIEKRQSVAFWCNPISGHATLYWYQQILGQGPKLLIQFQNNGVVDDSQLPKDRFSAERLKGVDSTLKIQPAKLEDSAVYLCASSRGSGAGTGELFFGEGSRLTVL.